The 20 T cell receptor beta chains in this list originate from one sample, sequenced in a study of blood T cell repertoires in COVID-19. TCRdb keeps only in-frame clones here, not all; method: immunoSEQ multiplex PCR. The repertoire includes about 220,000 clones, roughly 82% of them detected once, and approximately 4.8% sits in the top ten. Sequenced: peripheral blood. The receptors stem from a woman aged 70-85 years with acute or convalescent COVID-19.

This clone was seen more than once but under ten times. The gene calls are TRBV18 and TRBJ2-3; 9 bases agree with TRBD1. The CDR3 contains 15 residues. Germline V CDR1 and CDR2: KGHSH, LQKENI. V was pared by 2 bases and J by 2 bases, with 2 bases of the junction left unmatched. The CDR3, as DNA: TGTGCCAGCTCACCAGGGACAGGGTACACAGATACGCAGTATTTT. Its translation is CASSPGTGYTDTQYF. Based on the CDR3 plus reference TRBV18 and TRBJ2-3, the full variable domain is NAGVMQNPRHLVRRRGQEARLRCSPMKGHSHVYWYRQLPEEGLKFMVYLQKENIIDESGMPKERFSAEFPKEGPSILRIQQVVRGDSAAYFCASSPGTGYTDTQYFGPGTRLTVL.

The CDR3 protein is CASSLLTGSNEKLFF. Written as DNA, the CDR3 is TGTGCCAGCAGTTTGCTGACAGGGTCTAATGAAAAACTGTTTTTT. The gene calls are TRBV28 and TRBJ1-4, with 7 bases fitting TRBD1. CDR1 is MDHEN and CDR2 is SYDVKM in the germline V gene. The trim removed 3 bases at V and 3 bases at J, leaving 4 bases unmatched. The CDR3 is 15 residues long.

This clone was seen once. The chain couples TRBV6-5 to TRBJ2-1; TRBD2 aligns across 11 bases. The CDR3 is 14 amino acids. The germline V gene has CDR1 MNHEY and CDR2 SVGAGI. J was trimmed by 9 bases and V by 5 bases; bases with no gene match: 6. Here the CDR3 reads CASSNLAGGPEQFF. The CDR3 nucleotides are TGTGCCAGCAGTAACTTAGCGGGGGGGCCTGAGCAGTTCTTC.

This clone showed up just once. The chain uses TRBV9 and TRBJ1-6; 7 nucleotides align to TRBD1. V lost 0 bases and J lost 6; bases outside the gene matches: 3. The CDR3 has 15 amino acids. Germline CDR1 and CDR2: SGDLS and YYNGEE. The chain's CDR3 is CASSVGGQPNSPLHF. The CDR3 DNA reads TGTGCCAGCAGCGTAGGGGGACAGCCTAATTCACCCCTCCACTTT.

J is TRBJ2-3 and V is TRBV6-2 or TRBV6-3, with 8 bases fitting TRBD1. V dropped 2 bases and J dropped 2; count of bases not matched to a gene: 3. This CDR3 is built from 15 residues. Germline loops: CDR1 MNHEY, CDR2 SVGEGT. The CDR3 sequence is CASSYQGANTDTQYF. In DNA form, the CDR3 reads TGTGCCAGCAGTTACCAGGGGGCCAACACAGATACGCAGTATTTT.

The genes are TRBV7-8 and TRBJ1-5; the D is unclear. Germline CDR1 is SGHVS and CDR2 is FQNEAQ. The CDR3 runs to 13 residues. Trimming shortened V by 7 bases and J by 6 bases, and 13 bases separated the two germline ends. CDR3 DNA sequence: TGTGCCAGCAACATAATTCGGGGTCAGCCCCAGCATTTT. Translating it yields CASNIIRGQPQHF.

The chain is built from TRBV10-2 and TRBJ2-7; 10 bases match TRBD1. The CDR3 consists of 16 residues. Losses at the gene ends were 2 bases for V and 5 bases for J; bases not matched to a gene: 9. Germline lookup yields CDR1 WSHSY and CDR2 SAAADI. The DNA of the CDR3 is TGCGCCAGCAGTGAGACCGACAGGGGGCGGAGAGACGAGCAGTACTTC. Translating it yields CASSETDRGRRDEQYF.

The chain links TRBV28 to TRBJ2-7; 9 nucleotides align to TRBD1. The CDR3 length is 16 residues. After removal of 5 bases from V and 5 bases from J, the junction contained 13 bases not matched to a gene. Germline CDR1 reads MDHEN; CDR2 reads SYDVKM. CDR3 amino acids: CASSGTGTGRRNEQYF. The CDR3 DNA sequence: TGTGCCAGCAGTGGCACCGGGACAGGGAGGAGGAACGAGCAGTACTTC.

This sequence joins TRBV14 and TRBJ1-2; TRBD1 agrees at 10 bases. The CDR3 sequence is 13 residues long. The germline V gene encodes CDR1 SGHDN and CDR2 FVKESK. The V segment lost 4 bases and the J segment 9 bases; nucleotides outside the gene matches: 5. CDR3 sequence reads: CASSPGQGESYTF. DNA for the CDR3: TGTGCCAGCAGCCCCGGACAGGGGGAGAGCTACACCTTC.

Only one count was recorded for this clone. The chain employs TRBV5-1 and TRBJ1-1; D uncertain. The CDR3 covers 15 residues. With 5 bases removed from V and 0 bases from J, the gap between germline ends came to 14 bases. Germline CDR1 SGHRS, CDR2 YFSETQ. CDR3 sequence (DNA): TGCGCCAGCAGTGGTCTCAGTGGCCTGAACACTGAAGCTTTCTTT. Amino acid sequence: CASSGLSGLNTEAFF.

The chain is built from TRBV28 and TRBJ2-3; D perhaps matches TRBD2 (6 bases). This CDR3 is 14 amino acids long. In germline, CDR1 is MDHEN, CDR2 SYDVKM. Trimming left V 7 bases short and J 3 bases short, with 14 bases between. The CDR3 nucleotides read TGTGCCAGCATGGACTACCGTGGGACAGATACGCAGTATTTT. Protein sequence: CASMDYRGTDTQYF. Supplemented by reference TRBV28 and TRBJ2-3, the full variable domain reads DVKVTQSSRYLVKRTGEKVFLECVQDMDHENMFWYRQDPGLGLRLIYFSYDVKMKEKGDIPEGYSVSREKKERFSLILESASTNQTSMYLCASMDYRGTDTQYFGPGTRLTVL.

This sequence joins TRBV11-2 and TRBJ2-5, with 7 positions matching TRBD1. After removal of 5 bases from V and 5 bases from J, the junction contained 5 bases not matched to a gene. The length of the CDR3 is 13 residues. The germline V gene encodes CDR1 SGHAT and CDR2 FQNNGV. CDR3 in DNA: TGTGCCAGCAGCCCAGGGGGATTGGAGACCCAGTACTTC. Protein product: CASSPGGLETQYF.

In its sample, this clone was seen once. The V call is TRBV19, the J call TRBJ2-2; 9 bases map to TRBD1. The CDR3 runs 17 residues. V trimming: 7 bases; J trimming: 1 base; junction bases outside the gene matches: 10. Germline V CDR1 and CDR2: LNHDA, SQIVND (reference sequence). The CDR3 sequence: CASNRWPGQGNTGELFF. CDR3 sequence (DNA): TGTGCCAGTAATAGGTGGCCGGGACAGGGGAACACCGGGGAGCTGTTTTTT. Full variable domain (missing parts from reference TRBV19 and TRBJ2-2): DGGITQSPKYLFRKEGQNVTLSCEQNLNHDAMYWYRQDPGQGLRLIYYSQIVNDFQKGDIAEGYSVSREKKESFPLTVTSAQKNPTAFYLCASNRWPGQGNTGELFFGEGSRLTVL.

This clone has a single count. The rearrangement uses TRBV3-1 (or the pseudogene TRBV3-2) and TRBJ1-1; 7 bases are a match to TRBD1. Germline V gene sequence: CDR1 LGHDT, CDR2 YNNKEL (reference sequence). The CDR3 covers 15 residues. V shed 5 bases, J shed 2 bases, and the junction held 8 bases outside the gene matches. The CDR3 protein is CASSYWTGRNTEAFF. In nucleotides, the CDR3 is TGTGCCAGCAGCTACTGGACAGGCCGTAACACTGAAGCTTTCTTT.

This chain links TRBV7-2 with TRBJ1-2; 10 bases map to TRBD1. Losses at the gene ends were 8 bases for V and 4 bases for J; bases not matched to a gene: 7. This CDR3 contains 14 residues. CDR1 and CDR2 (germline): SGHTA, FQGNSA. The CDR3, as DNA: TGTGCCAGCTCACGGGACAGGGGCCTCTATGGCTACACCTTC. Translated: CASSRDRGLYGYTF.

The J gene is TRBJ1-2, the V gene TRBV14, with D unresolved. CDR1 is SGHDN and CDR2 is FVKESK in the germline V gene. The CDR3 contains 11 residues. Trimming shortened V by 3 bases and J by 6 bases, and 5 bases separated the two germline ends. The CDR3 DNA reads as TGTGCCAGCAGCCAGGAGGATGGCTACACCTTC. It yields the protein CASSQEDGYTF.

In this sample, this clone turned up once. V gene TRBV5-3 combines with J gene TRBJ1-1; possibly TRBD1 for D (5 bases). TRBV5-3 is classed as an ORF, of uncertain function. Deletions cut 0 bases from V and 0 bases from J, with 12 bases between. The CDR3 runs 16 residues. The CDR3, as DNA: TGTGCCAGAAGCTTGGTCGGACACAATATGAACACTGAAGCTTTCTTT. It yields the protein CARSLVGHNMNTEAFF.

The chain is built from TRBV7-2 and TRBJ1-1, with D tentatively TRBD1 (5 bases). The ends were cut back, 1 base at V and 8 bases at J, with 14 bases in the middle. This CDR3 comprises 14 residues. Germline loops: CDR1 SGHTA, CDR2 FQGNSA. DNA of the CDR3: TGTGCCAGCAGCTTAGGATTCAGTCGGACAGAAGCTTTCTTT. The encoded protein is CASSLGFSRTEAFF.

J is TRBJ1-3 and V is TRBV5-5; 7 nucleotides match TRBD1. Germline V gene lookup returns CDR1 SGHKS and CDR2 YYEKEE (reference sequence). The CDR3 spans 13 residues. Germline trimming cut 0 bases from V and 11 bases from J; bases unmatched to any gene: 5. CDR3 sequence reads: CASSLETGTAIYF. The CDR3 DNA reads TGTGCCAGCAGCTTGGAGACAGGGACCGCCATATATTTT.

Written as DNA, the CDR3 is TGCGCCAGCAGTGAGTCCCTAACTAGTCTTGAGCAGTTCTTC. Protein: CASSESLTSLEQFF. V is TRBV10-2 and J is TRBJ2-1; D perhaps matches TRBD2 (5 bases). The CDR3 runs to 14 residues. The germline gives CDR1 WSHSY, CDR2 SAAADI. V lost 0 bases and J lost 9, with 12 bases in between.